These T cell receptor beta chains were read from a single sample in a study of TIL therapy for anti-PD-1-resistant metastatic lung cancer. Sequenced by immunoSEQ multiplex PCR; TCRdb stores in-frame clones only, minus some. The table shows roughly 58,000 clones, with 81% occurring only once. This material consisted of blood, taken at baseline. All receptors derive from a person between 30 and 80 years old with non-small cell lung cancer. CDR3s include the opening cysteine and the closing phenylalanine or tryptophan. A D gene is named only where the DNA matches it firmly. Where a row states a size, it is once, few, many or the class of an expanded clone; other rows omit it.

D	V	size	J	CDR3	DNA
-	TRBV10-3	-	TRBJ1-4	CAIRPGLREKLFF	TGTGCCATCAGACCAGGGTTGAGGGAAAAACTGTTTTTT
-	TRBV7-2	once	TRBJ2-5	CASGAHETQYF	TGTGCCAGCGGGGCCCACGAGACCCAGTACTTC
-	TRBV28	-	TRBJ1-2	CASMNRDGYTF	TGTGCCAGCATGAACAGGGATGGCTACACCTTC
-	TRBV30	-	TRBJ1-2	CAWTASVISNYGYTF	TGTGCCTGGACCGCCTCAGTGATCTCTAACTATGGCTACACCTTC
-	TRBV6-1	-	TRBJ1-2	CASTETPFSQGINYGYTF	TGTGCCAGCACTGAGACCCCCTTCTCCCAGGGGATTAACTATGGCTACACCTTC
-	TRBV20-1	-	TRBJ2-3	CSPAVTDTQYF	TGCAGCCCTGCAGTCACAGATACGCAGTATTTT
-	TRBV6-4	medium-sized	TRBJ2-2	CASSDRDTGELFF	TGTGCCAGCAGTGACCGGGATACCGGGGAGCTGTTTTTT
TRBD2	TRBV27	-	TRBJ2-1	CATMRASGTNEQFF	TGTGCCACCATGCGGGCTAGCGGGACCAATGAGCAGTTCTTC
TRBD1	TRBV7-3	few	TRBJ1-2	CASSLTSRGRDGYTF	TGTGCCAGCAGCTTAACGTCGAGGGGGCGGGATGGCTACACCTTC
-	TRBV29-1	-	TRBJ2-6	CSVVDGRSGANVLTF	TGCAGCGTTGTCGACGGACGCTCTGGGGCCAACGTCCTGACTTTC
-	TRBV3-1/TRBV3-2	-	TRBJ1-1	CASSHDFRDRFSWAEAFF	TGTGCCAGCAGCCATGATTTCCGGGACCGCTTTTCCTGGGCTGAAGCTTTCTTT
-	TRBV19	-	TRBJ1-1	CASSIGWGNTEAFF	TGTGCCAGTAGTATAGGCTGGGGAAACACTGAAGCTTTCTTT
-	TRBV5-1	once	TRBJ2-5	CASTQLGGPEETQYF	TGCGCCAGCACGCAACTCGGGGGGCCTGAGGAGACCCAGTACTTC
-	TRBV6-5	-	TRBJ1-5	CASSYSGSGAQPQHF	TGTGCCAGCAGTTACTCAGGGTCCGGGGCTCAGCCCCAGCATTTT
-	TRBV5-1	-	TRBJ2-2	CASSLPGAGTGELFF	TGCGCCAGCAGCCTCCCAGGGGCGGGCACCGGGGAGCTGTTTTTT
TRBD2	TRBV7-9	once	TRBJ2-5	CASSVGGLAGGETQYF	TGTGCCAGCAGCGTAGGGGGACTAGCGGGAGGGGAGACCCAGTACTTC